This T cell receptor (beta chain) comes out of a study of T cell responses to AZD1222 COVID-19 vaccine. Points from the study as a whole: Along spike, vaccine-associated CD4 TCRs were found throughout, with dominance at 160-218 and 743-854. Baseline testing showed seropositivity in only a handful of AZD1222 recipients. Of spike-specific TCRs, nearly half reportedly target regions left unmutated in variants. Following two doses of AZD1222, Spike-specific TCR breadth and depth rose.

Measured with immunoSEQ multiplex PCR; TCRdb has only the in-frame clones, and not every one. The sample has about 160,000 clones, roughly nine tenths seen once. In the case of this clone: Its cognate antigen is unknown.

The CDR3 consists of 14 residues. V dropped 0 bases and J dropped 2 bases, with 8 bases sitting between them. Germline-derived CDR1 and CDR2 are SGHNT and YYREEE (reference sequence). Sequenced here: peripheral blood, sampled on day 0 of AZD1222 vaccination. The chain joins TRBV5-4 to TRBJ2-5; D gene ambiguous. The origin of this receptor is an adult in good health. This CDR3 is CASSLGQLQETQYF. DNA of the CDR3: TGTGCCAGCAGCTTGGGGCAGCTTCAAGAGACCCAGTACTTC.